Listed below are T cell receptor beta chains from one sample, sequenced in a study of vaccination and CD4 T cells after COVID-19. TCRdb called the PCR reads again in MiXCR, with one record for every CDR3 protein. The sample lists around 8,100 distinct CDR3 sequences; around 66% were seen once. These receptors have no identified antigens. The source material was cultured CD4+ T cells from blood, sampled after SARS-CoV-2 vaccination. The source is a human donor with COVID-19. Each CDR3 is given with its conserved first and last residue. A D gene is named only where the DNA matches it firmly. A clone size is listed for some rows: how often the clone was seen (once, few, many), or a class if it is expanded.

TRBD1	-	TRBV6-1	TRBJ2-5	TGTGCCAGCAGCGGACAGGGAGGAGAGACCCAGTACTTC	CASSGQGGETQYF
-	-	TRBV6-1	TRBJ1-2	TGTGCCAGCAGTGAGCGGAGCCCGTCAGCTGGCGGCTACACCTTC	CASSERSPSAGGYTF
-	-	TRBV7-8	TRBJ2-7	TGTGCCAGCAGCGCAGAGTACGAGCAGTACTTC	CASSAEYEQYF
-	-	TRBV5-4	TRBJ2-7	TGTGCCAGCAGCTCTCGGACAGCCTACGAGCAGTACTTC	CASSSRTAYEQYF
-	-	TRBV2	TRBJ1-5	TGTGCCAGCAGTGGGGGAGGTCTCAATCAGCCCCAGCATTTT	CASSGGGLNQPQHF
TRBD1	-	TRBV6-1	TRBJ1-1	TGTGCCAGCAGTGGGGACAGGAGGAACACTGAAGCTTTCTTT	CASSGDRRNTEAFF
TRBD1	few	TRBV10-3	TRBJ2-3	TGTGCCATCAGTAAACCCGGGACAGTAAGCACAGATACGCAGTATTTT	CAISKPGTVSTDTQYF
-	-	TRBV6-1	TRBJ1-5	TGTGCCAGCAGTGAGAGCACAGGGCGGGTCAATCAGCCCCAGCATTTT	CASSESTGRVNQPQHF
-	-	TRBV15	TRBJ1-6	TGTGCCACCAGCAGAGATTTCGGGGGAAATTCACCCCTCCACTTT	CATSRDFGGNSPLHF
-	-	TRBV7-6	TRBJ2-5	TGTGCCAGCACCCTGGCGGGGAGGGAGACCCAGTACTTC	CASTLAGRETQYF
TRBD1	-	TRBV28	TRBJ1-2	TGTGCCAGCAGTACAGGGGGCCGCGGGAGGGGCTACACCTTC	CASSTGGRGRGYTF
-	few	TRBV6-5	TRBJ2-7	TGTGCCAGCAGTTACTGGGTGGGGGGCGGACACTACGAGCAGTACTTC	CASSYWVGGGHYEQYF
-	-	TRBV6-1	TRBJ2-7	TGTGCCAGCAGTAGGCCGCCAGTCTACGAGCAGTACTTC	CASSRPPVYEQYF
-	-	TRBV4-3	TRBJ2-3	TGCGCCAGCAGCCAAGGACAGGCCGCAGATACGCAGTATTTT	CASSQGQAADTQYF
-	-	TRBV21-1	TRBJ1-4	TGTGCCAGCAGCAATGGCGTCAGCAAAGAAAAACTGTTTTTT	CASSNGVSKEKLFF
-	-	TRBV6-2/TRBV6-3	TRBJ1-1	TGTGCCAGCAGTTACTCCGGAGGAGACACTGAAGCTTTCTTT	CASSYSGGDTEAFF
TRBD1	-	TRBV6-1	TRBJ2-7	TGTGCCAGCAGGGTACAGGGGGCGCGGGAGCAGTACTTC	CASRVQGAREQYF
-	-	TRBV11-2	TRBJ1-6	TGTGCCAGCAGCTTAGATCGGGATTCACCCCTCCACTTT	CASSLDRDSPLHF
-	few	TRBV6-1	TRBJ1-2	TGTGCCAGCAGTGAGGGCAGCTATGGCTACACCTTC	CASSEGSYGYTF
TRBD1	large	TRBV11-2	TRBJ1-6	TGTGCCAGCGGGCCACACGGGACAGAGAATTCACCCCTCCACTTT	CASGPHGTENSPLHF
-	medium-sized	TRBV12-3/TRBV12-4	TRBJ1-3	TGTGCCAGCAATACCCGGTCTGGAAACACCATATATTTT	CASNTRSGNTIYF
-	-	TRBV4-2	TRBJ2-3	TGTGCCAGCAGCCCCCGTGGCCCGGGGGAACCAGGTCCGCAGTATTTT	CASSPRGPGEPGPQYF
-	-	TRBV12-3/TRBV12-4	TRBJ2-5	TGTGCCAGCAGTCTCTCGGGGGCCGGGCTGCGAGAGACCCAGTACTTC	CASSLSGAGLRETQYF
-	few	TRBV15	TRBJ1-4	TGTGCCACCAGCAGAGAGAGGTTGTCTAATGAAAAACTGTTTTTT	CATSRERLSNEKLFF
TRBD1	-	TRBV7-7	TRBJ2-5	TGTGCTAGCAGACCCCTCGGGACAGAGAAAGAGACCCAGTACTTC	CASRPLGTEKETQYF